These 21 T cell receptor beta chains were all obtained from the same sample, sequenced in a study of TIL therapy for anti-PD-1-resistant metastatic lung cancer. Indicated time point: pre-treatment sample, taken before nivolumab and TIL therapy. The libraries were made with immunoSEQ v3. Repertoires were generated with immunoSEQ multiplex PCR, while TCRdb's copy carries only in-frame clones and drops some. Among some 45,000 clones listed, about 86% were seen once. The sequencing here drew on blood, taken at baseline. The origin of the receptors is a person between 25 and 79 years old with non-small cell lung cancer.

This rearrangement joins TRBV5-4 to TRBJ1-6, with D perhaps TRBD1 (5 bases). The length of the CDR3 is 15 residues. Trimming cost V 4 bases and J 7 bases, with 15 bases left between them. Germline V CDR1 and CDR2: SGHNT, YYREEE (reference sequence). The chain's CDR3 is CASSPGSGGNSPLHF. Written as DNA, the CDR3 is TGTGCCAGCAGCCCAGGGTCCGGTGGGAATTCACCCCTCCACTTT.

The V and J genes are TRBV7-6 and TRBJ1-2, with D possibly being TRBD1 (5 bases). This CDR3 has 12 amino acids. Germline loops: CDR1 SGHVS, CDR2 FNYEAQ. Trimming took 10 bases from V and 6 from J, leaving 15 bases between them. Here the CDR3 reads CAKEGRANGYTF. DNA for the CDR3: TGTGCCAAGGAGGGCAGGGCCAATGGCTACACCTTC.

The J gene is TRBJ2-7, the V gene TRBV7-7; 12 bases are shared with TRBD1. The CDR3 has 15 amino acids. Germline values: CDR1 SSHAT, CDR2 FNYEAQ (reference sequence). V shed 5 bases, J shed 7 bases, and the junction held 9 bases outside the gene matches. CDR3: CASSVGTGGWEEQYF. Written as DNA, the CDR3 is TGTGCCAGCAGCGTCGGGACAGGGGGCTGGGAGGAGCAGTACTTC.

Only one count was recorded for this clone. This chain uses TRBV19 with TRBJ2-1; TRBD2 might be the D (5 bases). Trimming took off 1 base at V and 2 bases at J, with 9 bases between the two ends. Germline V gives CDR1 LNHDA, CDR2 SQIVND (reference sequence). The CDR3 totals 15 residues. The chain's CDR3 is CASSIGELAYNEQFF. The CDR3 DNA reads TGTGCCAGTAGTATAGGAGAACTAGCCTACAATGAGCAGTTCTTC.

This clone was counted only a few times. This chain joins TRBV3-1 (or the pseudogene TRBV3-2) and TRBJ1-3, with D unresolved. This CDR3 contains 13 residues. The V gene's germline CDR1 is LGHDT and CDR2 YNNKEL (reference sequence). Trimming shortened V by 1 base and J by 3 bases, and 4 bases separated the two germline ends. The CDR3 coding sequence is TGTGCCAGCAGCCAAGGGGATGGAAACACCATATATTTT. Amino acid sequence: CASSQGDGNTIYF.

The chain is built from TRBV5-1 and TRBJ2-3, with 8 bases that match TRBD2. V was pared by 0 bases and J by 6 bases, with 9 bases of the junction left unmatched. The CDR3 runs to 16 residues. Germline-derived CDR1 and CDR2 are SGHRS and YFSETQ. CDR3 loop: CASSLEGGGPQDTQYF. The CDR3 bases are TGCGCCAGCAGCTTGGAAGGCGGGGGGCCCCAGGATACGCAGTATTTT.

The chain couples TRBV28 to TRBJ2-3; maybe TRBD1 (6 bases). The germline V gene encodes CDR1 MDHEN and CDR2 SYDVKM. There are 15 residues in the CDR3. The V end lost 5 bases, the J end lost 0 bases, and 12 bases lay between the germline ends. CDR3 amino acids: CASSQTGPSTDTQYF. In DNA, the CDR3 is TGTGCCAGCAGTCAGACAGGACCTAGCACAGATACGCAGTATTTT.

The chain is built from TRBV18 and TRBJ2-5; no firm D call. This CDR3 has 12 amino acids. V lost 2 bases and J lost 6, with 7 bases in between. Germline V gene sequence: CDR1 KGHSH, CDR2 LQKENI. CDR3 nucleotides: TGTGCCAGCTCACCAGGGCGGAAGACCCAGTACTTC. This gives the protein CASSPGRKTQYF.

This chain joins TRBV28 and TRBJ2-7; TRBD1 matches at 10 bases. Germline-derived CDR1 and CDR2 are MDHEN and SYDVKM. The trim removed 8 bases at V and 3 bases at J, leaving 7 bases unmatched. The CDR3 is 14 amino acids. CDR3 region: CASWGTGDYYEQYF. Written as DNA, the CDR3 is TGTGCCAGCTGGGGGACAGGGGATTACTACGAGCAGTACTTC.

The gene calls are TRBV18 and TRBJ2-4; D is possibly TRBD1 (6 bases). Germline assignment: CDR1 KGHSH and CDR2 LQKENI. Trimming removed 3 bases at V and 1 base at J, with 10 bases between. The CDR3 runs 15 residues. CDR3 region: CASSPYRAAKNIQYF. CDR3 sequence (DNA): TGTGCCAGCTCACCGTACAGGGCGGCCAAAAACATTCAGTACTTC.

The V and J genes are TRBV10-1 and TRBJ2-5, with D perhaps matching TRBD1 (6 bases). Germline values: CDR1 WNHNN, CDR2 SYGVQD (reference sequence). The CDR3 loop spans 16 amino acids. V lost 2 bases and J 4 bases, leaving 17 bases between the germline ends. CDR3 in DNA: TGCGCCAGCAGTGAGCGTGCAGGGTCCAGGGGAGAGACCCAGTACTTC. Translating it yields CASSERAGSRGETQYF.

V gene TRBV27 combines with J gene TRBJ2-7, with 9 bases matching TRBD1. The CDR3 is 15 amino acids. Germline trimming cut 4 bases from V and 5 bases from J; bases unmatched to any gene: 9. Germline V gene lookup returns CDR1 MNHEY and CDR2 SMNVEV (reference sequence). CDR3 residues: CASSSLGQGSHEQYF. CDR3 nucleotides: TGTGCCAGCAGTTCTCTGGGACAGGGTTCCCACGAGCAGTACTTC.

V gene TRBV7-9 combines with J gene TRBJ1-1; no reliable D call. V lost 5 bases and J 4 bases, leaving 11 bases between the germline ends. The CDR3 spans 13 residues. From germline, CDR1 is SEHNR and CDR2 FQNEAQ (reference sequence). CDR3 in DNA: TGTGCCAGCAGCCCTTACGGGCCCACTGAAGCTTTCTTT. It codes for CASSPYGPTEAFF.

The chain joins TRBV20-1 to TRBJ2-3; possible D gene TRBD1, 6 bases. The germline gives CDR1 DFQATT, CDR2 SNEGSKA (reference sequence). This CDR3 comprises 15 residues. Trimming left V 3 bases short and J 2 bases short, with 15 bases between. CDR3: CSASLRRGDTDTQYF. DNA of the CDR3: TGCAGTGCTAGTCTCCGCAGGGGCGACACAGATACGCAGTATTTT.

The chain is built from TRBV28 and TRBJ2-7; the match to TRBD2 covers 9 bases. J was trimmed by 1 base and V by 2 bases; bases with no gene match: 3. CDR3 size: 15 residues. In germline, CDR1 is MDHEN, CDR2 SYDVKM. The CDR3 protein is CASSLAAGGSYEQYF. As DNA, the CDR3 is TGTGCCAGCAGTTTAGCAGCGGGAGGTTCCTACGAGCAGTACTTC. The full variable domain, rest sourced from reference TRBV28 and TRBJ2-7, is DVKVTQSSRYLVKRTGEKVFLECVQDMDHENMFWYRQDPGLGLRLIYFSYDVKMKEKGDIPEGYSVSREKKERFSLILESASTNQTSMYLCASSLAAGGSYEQYFGPGTRLTVT.

V usage is TRBV10-2 and J usage is TRBJ1-2; 8 bases match TRBD1. The V gene end was trimmed by 6 bases and the J gene end by 10 bases; junction bases not matched to a gene: 16. CDR3 length equals 15 residues. Germline V lookup: CDR1 WSHSY, CDR2 SAAADI. The CDR3, as DNA: TGCGCCAGCAGACAGATAAAAAAGGGACAGGAGAACTACACCTTC. Translating it yields CASRQIKKGQENYTF.

The rearrangement joins TRBV27 to TRBJ1-4; D is unclear. Trimming stripped 5 bases from V and 1 base from J, with 11 bases between. CDR1 is MNHEY, CDR2 SMNVEV, per germline (reference sequence). The CDR3 consists of 15 residues. The CDR3 coding sequence is TGTGCCAGCAGTCCTCTAGCAGGAACTAATGAAAAACTGTTTTTT. This translates into CASSPLAGTNEKLFF.

The chain has TRBV24-1 and TRBJ2-5, with a weak D call TRBD1 (6 bases). This CDR3 is 15 amino acids long. The V gene's germline CDR1 is KGHDR and CDR2 SFDVKD. Trimming removed 4 bases from V and 0 bases from J, with 11 bases in between. The CDR3 is CATSDPGQNQETQYF. The CDR3 nucleotides read TGTGCCACCAGTGACCCCGGACAGAACCAAGAGACCCAGTACTTC.

CDR3 nucleotides: TGTGCCAGTAGTAACCCCGGGACAGGTCACAATGAGCAGTTCTTC. Translation gives CASSNPGTGHNEQFF. The rearrangement joins TRBV19 to TRBJ2-1; 8 positions agree with TRBD1. Losses at the gene ends were 4 bases for V and 5 bases for J; bases not matched to a gene: 7. The CDR3 is made up of 15 amino acids. CDR1 is LNHDA, CDR2 SQIVND, per germline (reference sequence). The variable domain in full, with the rest retrieved from reference TRBV19 and TRBJ2-1, is DGGITQSPKYLFRKEGQNVTLSCEQNLNHDAMYWYRQDPGQGLRLIYYSQIVNDFQKGDIAEGYSVSREKKESFPLTVTSAQKNPTAFYLCASSNPGTGHNEQFFGPGTRLTVL.

V and J are TRBV19 and TRBJ1-5, with 9 bases lining up with TRBD1. Germline trimming cut 7 bases from V and 7 bases from J; bases unmatched to any gene: 8. Germline CDR1 is LNHDA and CDR2 is SQIVND (reference sequence). This CDR3 is 14 amino acids long. CDR3 DNA: TGTGCCAGTATAGGACAGGGGCGAGTCCAGCCCCAGCATTTT. It codes for CASIGQGRVQPQHF. Together with reference TRBV19 and TRBJ1-5, the CDR3 gives the full variable domain: DGGITQSPKYLFRKEGQNVTLSCEQNLNHDAMYWYRQDPGQGLRLIYYSQIVNDFQKGDIAEGYSVSREKKESFPLTVTSAQKNPTAFYLCASIGQGRVQPQHFGDGTRLSIL.

V and J are TRBV6-4 and TRBJ2-3; D may be TRBD2 (6 bases). Trimming left V 6 bases short and J 4 bases short, with 14 bases between. Germline-derived CDR1 and CDR2 are MRHNA and SNTAGT. This CDR3 has 14 amino acids. In DNA, the CDR3 is TGTGCCAGCAGCACTTCGGGGGACGCAGATACGCAGTATTTT. Encoded protein: CASSTSGDADTQYF.